Below, 22 T cell receptor beta chains from the same sample are listed, as sequenced in a study of blood T cell repertoires in COVID-19. Generated by immunoSEQ multiplex PCR, the TCRdb table keeps only in-frame clones and is missing some. Of under 45,000 clones in the sample, around 87% are singletons; the top ten hold about 9.4%. Sequencing input: peripheral blood. The receptors were gathered from an elderly man with active COVID-19.

CDR3 coding DNA: TGTGCCAGCTCACCAAGACAGGGAGAGACCCAGTACTTC. It translates to CASSPRQGETQYF. This chain links TRBV18 with TRBJ2-5; TRBD1 agrees at 7 bases. Germline V lookup: CDR1 KGHSH, CDR2 LQKENI. The CDR3 contains 13 residues. Trimming cost V 2 bases and J 4 bases; bases outside gene matches: 1.

This clone came up a few times. The V call is TRBV1, the J call TRBJ2-7; the DNA was not used to check the table's D call, TRBD2. TRBV1 is reported as a pseudogene. The CDR3 has 14 amino acids. CDR3 DNA: TGCACCAGCAGCTTCTATGAGCATGATTGCGAGCAGTACTTC. This encodes CTSSFYEHDCEQYF.

This chain connects TRBV6-6 to TRBJ1-4; 8 nucleotides align to TRBD1. The trim removed 5 bases at V and 1 base at J, leaving 3 bases unmatched. Germline lookup yields CDR1 MNHNY and CDR2 SVGAGI (reference sequence). This CDR3 has 15 amino acids. The CDR3 spells CASSPTGGTNEKLFF. The CDR3, as DNA: TGTGCCAGCAGTCCTACAGGGGGAACTAATGAAAAACTGTTTTTT.

The rearrangement joins TRBV6-2 or TRBV6-3 to TRBJ2-7, with 7 nucleotides matching TRBD2. The CDR3 has 12 amino acids. Trimming cost V 4 bases and J 11 bases; bases outside gene matches: 8. Germline loops: CDR1 MNHEY, CDR2 SVGEGT. For the CDR3, the DNA is TGTGCCAGCAGTTCACTTTCAGGGAGGGAGTACTTC. Encoded protein: CASSSLSGREYF.

The chain couples TRBV19 to TRBJ2-3; tentatively, D is TRBD1 (5 bases). The germline V gene has CDR1 LNHDA and CDR2 SQIVND (reference sequence). Trimming took 7 bases from V and 0 from J, leaving 17 bases between them. This CDR3 comprises 16 residues. The CDR3 coding sequence is TGTGCCAGTACTTCAAGACAGAATCCTAGCACAGATACGCAGTATTTT. Translation gives CASTSRQNPSTDTQYF.

This clone was seen only a few times. This chain links TRBV18 with TRBJ1-6; no reliable D call. Looked up from germline, CDR1 is KGHSH and CDR2 is LQKENI. Trimming cost V 5 bases and J 5 bases, with 16 bases left between them. CDR3 length: 16 amino acids. Written as DNA, the CDR3 is TGTGCCAGCTCAGTAGCACAGACCGGGGATAATTCACCCCTCCACTTT. This encodes CASSVAQTGDNSPLHF.

This clone was seen once. This chain links TRBV5-4 with TRBJ1-4; 10 nucleotides align to TRBD1. The CDR3 contains 16 residues. In germline, CDR1 is SGHNT, CDR2 YYREEE (reference sequence). With 1 base clipped from V and 8 bases from J, the junction kept 8 bases outside the gene matches. The chain's CDR3 is CASSLTTGTGAEKLFF. Written as DNA, the CDR3 is TGTGCCAGCAGCTTGACCACCGGGACAGGGGCGGAAAAACTGTTTTTT.

V is TRBV7-2 and J is TRBJ2-3, with TRBD2 identical over 9 bases. This CDR3 spans 18 amino acids. Germline loops: CDR1 SGHTA, CDR2 FQGNSA. Trimming took 5 bases from V and 3 from J; bases not matched to a gene: 15. The CDR3 DNA is TGTGCCAGCAGCCCCTCCTCCCAAGGGAGCGGGAGGACAGATACGCAGTATTTT. It specifies CASSPSSQGSGRTDTQYF.

The J gene is TRBJ2-1, the V gene TRBV5-1, with D possibly TRBD1 on 5 matching bases. Germline CDR1 is SGHRS and CDR2 is YFSETQ. V gave up 5 bases and J gave up 3 bases, with 9 bases separating them. The CDR3 spans 13 residues. The chain's CDR3 is CASRPGIYNEQFF. In DNA, the CDR3 is TGCGCCAGCAGGCCAGGGATCTACAATGAGCAGTTCTTC.

The gene calls are TRBV29-1 and TRBJ2-7; 7 bases fit TRBD1. The length of the CDR3 is 12 residues. In germline, CDR1 is SQVTM, CDR2 ANQGSEA. The junction had 4 bases not matched to a gene; V was cut back by 6 bases and J by 2 bases. The CDR3 is CSVGTGAYEQYF. CDR3 nucleotide sequence: TGCAGCGTCGGAACAGGGGCCTACGAGCAGTACTTC.

The rearrangement joins TRBV5-8 to TRBJ2-5; TRBD1 might be the D (6 bases). The germline V gene has CDR1 SGHTS and CDR2 YDEGEE. V was clipped by 1 base and J by 5 bases, with 12 bases between them. The CDR3 is 14 amino acids. The CDR3 DNA reads as TGTGCCAGCAGCTTGCAGGGGATTCGGGAGACCCAGTACTTC. This encodes CASSLQGIRETQYF.

This sequence joins TRBV18 and TRBJ2-3; TRBD2 aligns across 7 bases. Germline V gene lookup returns CDR1 KGHSH and CDR2 LQKENI. The V segment lost 2 bases and the J segment 1 base; nucleotides outside the gene matches: 3. This CDR3 has 15 residues. The CDR3 loop reads CASSPALAGTDTQYF. The CDR3 DNA reads as TGTGCCAGCTCACCAGCCCTAGCGGGCACAGATACGCAGTATTTT.

V is TRBV9 and J is TRBJ2-2; maybe TRBD2 (6 bases). The V and J ends lost 4 bases and 4 bases respectively, with 17 bases between them. This CDR3 contains 16 residues. The germline CDR1 and CDR2 sequences are SGDLS and YYNGEE. CDR3 protein: CASSPQNQGLTGELFF. The CDR3 nucleotides read TGTGCCAGCAGCCCTCAAAATCAGGGACTCACCGGGGAGCTGTTTTTT.

Here the CDR3 DNA reads TGTGCCATCTACTTGGGACTAGCGGAGCAGTTCTTC. This sequence encodes CAIYLGLAEQFF. V usage is TRBV6-5 and J usage is TRBJ2-1; TRBD2 agrees at 10 bases. CDR3 size: 12 residues. With V trimmed by 10 bases and J by 10 bases, 7 bases remained unmatched. Germline CDR1 MNHEY, CDR2 SVGAGI.

The chain combines TRBV30 with TRBJ2-4, with 14 positions matching TRBD2. The V gene's germline CDR1 is GTSNPN and CDR2 SVGIG (reference sequence). The V gene end was trimmed by 2 bases and the J gene end by 1 base; junction bases not matched to a gene: 4. The CDR3 sequence is 17 residues long. Written as DNA, the CDR3 is TGTGCCTGGAGTCCGGGACTAGCGGGAGCGGCCAAAAACATTCAGTACTTC. As protein: CAWSPGLAGAAKNIQYF.

This rearrangement joins TRBV29-1 to TRBJ2-1, with 7 positions matching TRBD2. The V gene's germline CDR1 is SQVTM and CDR2 ANQGSEA. The CDR3 runs 14 residues. J was trimmed by 4 bases and V by 4 bases; bases with no gene match: 7. The CDR3 here is CSVGERGLYNEQFF. Here the CDR3 DNA reads TGCAGCGTTGGGGAGAGGGGACTATACAATGAGCAGTTCTTC.

This sequence joins TRBV13 and TRBJ2-3; 8 bases align to TRBD2. V lost 4 bases, J lost 10 bases, and 13 bases stayed unmatched. Germline CDR1 is PRHDT and CDR2 is FYEKMQ (reference sequence). The CDR3 has 15 residues. The CDR3 sequence: CASSWAAGPGGAQYF. CDR3 DNA sequence: TGTGCCAGCAGCTGGGCAGCGGGACCCGGGGGGGCGCAGTATTTT.

This chain joins TRBV19 and TRBJ2-7, with D hard to call. Germline loops: CDR1 LNHDA, CDR2 SQIVND (reference sequence). This CDR3 region has 14 residues. Trimming took 6 bases from V and 0 from J, leaving 12 bases between them. Here the CDR3 DNA reads TGTGCCAGTAGCCCTGACTTTTCCTCCTACGAGCAGTACTTC. Amino acid sequence: CASSPDFSSYEQYF.

This clone was detected once. The J gene is TRBJ2-1, the V gene TRBV6-2 or TRBV6-3; D gene ambiguous. The V and J ends lost 2 bases and 7 bases respectively, with 6 bases between them. The germline V gene encodes CDR1 MNHEY and CDR2 SVGEGT. CDR3 length: 12 residues. CDR3: CASSYVRNEQFF. CDR3 bases: TGTGCCAGCAGTTACGTCCGGAATGAGCAGTTCTTC.

The chain uses TRBV7-2 and TRBJ2-1; 8 bases match TRBD2. CDR3 length: 15 residues. After removal of 4 bases from V and 7 bases from J, the junction contained 9 bases not matched to a gene. The V gene's germline CDR1 is SGHTA and CDR2 FQGNSA. The DNA for the CDR3 is TGTGCCAGCAGCTCCACTAGCGGAGGGAGTAATGAGCAGTTCTTC. It is translated as CASSSTSGGSNEQFF.

The chain is built from TRBV28 and TRBJ1-2, with TRBD1 identical over 7 bases. V gave up 7 bases and J gave up 4 bases; unmatched junction bases: 12. The CDR3 is made up of 15 amino acids. Germline V lookup: CDR1 MDHEN, CDR2 SYDVKM. The CDR3 reads CASKTTGPVGYGYTF. CDR3 in DNA: TGTGCCAGCAAAACGACAGGGCCGGTGGGCTATGGCTACACCTTC.

The V and J genes are TRBV15 and TRBJ2-5, with D tentatively TRBD2 (5 bases). Trimming stripped 1 base from V and 9 bases from J, with 12 bases between. The CDR3 is 13 residues long. Germline CDR1 is LNHNV and CDR2 is YYDKDF (reference sequence). The CDR3 is CATSRGTDRAQYF. For the CDR3, the DNA is TGTGCCACCAGCAGAGGGACTGACCGGGCCCAGTACTTC.